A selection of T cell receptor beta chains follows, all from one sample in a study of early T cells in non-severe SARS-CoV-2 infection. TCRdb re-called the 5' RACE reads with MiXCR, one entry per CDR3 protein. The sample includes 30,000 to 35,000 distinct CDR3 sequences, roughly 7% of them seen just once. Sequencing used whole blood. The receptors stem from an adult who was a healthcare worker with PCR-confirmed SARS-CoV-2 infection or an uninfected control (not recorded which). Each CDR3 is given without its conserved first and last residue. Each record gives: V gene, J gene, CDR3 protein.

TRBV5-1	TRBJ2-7	ASSGVAEVSYEQY
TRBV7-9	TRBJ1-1	ASSRGTGRDTEAF
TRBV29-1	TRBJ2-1	SVVDGSSRNEQF
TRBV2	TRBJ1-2	ASSEVRANYGYT
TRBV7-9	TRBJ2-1	ASSLGGSSGRYNEQF
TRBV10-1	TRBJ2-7	ASSGGLAEIYEQY
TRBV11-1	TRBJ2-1	ASSLETSGRGPNEQF
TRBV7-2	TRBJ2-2	ASSLDRPYTGELF
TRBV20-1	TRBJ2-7	SATLGTASYEQY
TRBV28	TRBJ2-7	ASSPSAPSYEQY
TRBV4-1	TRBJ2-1	ASSQWTGGDFNEQF
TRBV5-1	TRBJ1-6	ASSADMGNSPLH
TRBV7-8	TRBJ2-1	ASSPRDQGGDEQF
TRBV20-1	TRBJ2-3	SASEGATDTQY
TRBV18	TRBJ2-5	ASSPQRSEETQY
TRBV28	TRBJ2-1	ASSTYTYNEQF
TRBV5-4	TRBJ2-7	ASSLRLGLALSYEQY
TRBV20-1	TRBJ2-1	SAAGTGVVAGVYYNEQF
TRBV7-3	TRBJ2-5	ASSLNGATETQY
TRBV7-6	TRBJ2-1	ASSLEAGAFNEQF
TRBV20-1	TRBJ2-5	SGTSGDQETQY
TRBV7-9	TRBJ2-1	ASSFRTSYEQF
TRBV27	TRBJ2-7	ASRTSGSLHEQY
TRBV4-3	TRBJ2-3	ASSQDGTGDGDTQY
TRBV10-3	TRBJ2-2	AITGTNPTGELF
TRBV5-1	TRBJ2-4	ASSLGQGWNIQY
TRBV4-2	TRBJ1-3	ASSQETGGNTIY
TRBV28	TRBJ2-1	ASRRESYNEQF
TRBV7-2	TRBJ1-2	ASSGGKQAYGYT
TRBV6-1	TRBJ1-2	ASSLDRGGYGYT
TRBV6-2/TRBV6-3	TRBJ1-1	ATLRGRLNTEAF
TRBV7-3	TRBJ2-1	ASSPKQTSAATLEQF
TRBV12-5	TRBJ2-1	ASGLRTSGEGEQF
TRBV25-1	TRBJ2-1	ASSPMVADEQF
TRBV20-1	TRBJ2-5	SGQGGPAQETQY
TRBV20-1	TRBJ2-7	GGMGTSGSYEQY
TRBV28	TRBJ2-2	AKTGELF
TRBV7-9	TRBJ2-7	ASSPFGQGSYEQY
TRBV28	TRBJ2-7	ASSSTKYEQY
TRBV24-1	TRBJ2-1	ATSDPMGTNEQF
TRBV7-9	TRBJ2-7	ASSPQFEQY
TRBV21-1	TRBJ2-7	ASSRRSSGSTYEQY
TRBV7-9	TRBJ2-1	ASSLAAGGPVYNEQF
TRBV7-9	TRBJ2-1	ASSLGSPLINEQF
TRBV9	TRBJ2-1	ASSAGTGREF
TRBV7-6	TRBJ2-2	ASSPTWQTNTGELF
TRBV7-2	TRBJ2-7	ASSLDWGVGEQY
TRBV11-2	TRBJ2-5	ASSSLVRTGTQY
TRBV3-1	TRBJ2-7	ASSQIGASQGVHDEQY
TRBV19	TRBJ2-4	ASSILAGDVKNIQY
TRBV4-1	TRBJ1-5	ASSQDSTVTNQPQH
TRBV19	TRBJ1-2	ASTPGMGASGYT
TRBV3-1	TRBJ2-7	ASSPVITSGRPYEQY
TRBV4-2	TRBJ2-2	ASSQDHGQAGELF
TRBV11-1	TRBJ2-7	ASSGSGRHGGEQY
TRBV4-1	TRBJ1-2	ASSPGQGGRGYGYT
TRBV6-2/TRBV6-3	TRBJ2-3	ASTQGGDTQY
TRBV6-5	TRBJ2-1	ASSYSRVGGSSF
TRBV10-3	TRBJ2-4	AISESWGEIAKNIQY
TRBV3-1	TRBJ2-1	ASSPLEGRLAGTNNEQF